This T cell receptor beta chain was observed in a study of T cell repertoires in cytomegalovirus infection. Overall study context: CMV infection plus the matching HLA type was flagged by public TCR beta signatures.

There are a few counts of this clonotype. What it recognizes is unknown. TCRdb recomputed calls from the reads with MiXCR, one row per CDR3 protein. Of roughly 800,000 distinct CDR3 sequences listed, roughly 29% were seen once; the top ten hold over 10%. Trimming shortened V by 1 base and J by 8 bases, and 10 bases separated the two germline ends. Germline V gene lookup returns CDR1 SGHDT and CDR2 YYEEEE. CDR3 length: 13 amino acids. Study-level results: HLA-C-restricted CMV-specific TCR beta clonotypes prevailed in the ex vivo response. Pooled public TCR beta family frequency picked out CMV carriers with the relevant HLA.

The chain combines TRBV5-6 with TRBJ2-1; D not certain. The starting material was cultured CD8+ T cells from PBMCs, obtained from culture after CMV antigen stimulation. The sequence was obtained from a human donor in good health (CMV status not recorded). Some clones in this sample may be carry-over from other donors' samples. For the CDR3, the DNA is TGTGCCAGCAGCTTGAACCACGAGGATGAGCAGTTCTTC. The encoded protein is CASSLNHEDEQFF.